This T cell receptor (beta chain) was found in a study of T cells after yellow fever vaccination. UMIs were added to TCR cDNA along with a universal primer site when it was made by 5'RACE template switching. TCRdb recomputed calls from the 5' RACE reads with MiXCR, one row per CDR3 protein. The sample consists of 400,000 to 650,000 distinct CDR3 sequences, about a fifth of them appearing once. Notes on the study in general: The secondary response peaked faster, at day 5 versus 15, but was weaker. After the booster, approximately 96% of CD4 and about nine tenths of CD8 primary-response clones were re-detected. Abundant bulk-population clonotypes could contaminate the FACS-sorted repertoires.

As regards this clonotype: What it binds is unknown.

Germline V lookup: CDR1 KGHSH, CDR2 LQKENI. Trimming stripped 10 bases from V and 4 bases from J, with 21 bases between. This CDR3 spans 15 amino acids. The rearrangement uses TRBV18 and TRBJ2-3; TRBD2 might be the D (6 bases). The source is a man younger than 30 who received the YFV17D yellow fever vaccine. The sequencing used PBMCs, collected roughly 20 days after the first yellow fever vaccination. CDR3 region: CATSGGAWSPDTQYF. CDR3 in DNA: TGTGCCACCTCCGGCGGGGCCTGGAGCCCAGATACGCAGTATTTT.